These T cell receptor beta chains were read from a single sample in a study of blood T cell repertoires in COVID-19. Generated by immunoSEQ multiplex PCR, the TCRdb table keeps only in-frame clones and is missing some. In the table there are roughly 160,000 clones, almost 85% of which are singletons. Sequenced sample: PBMCs or T cells enriched from blood (not recorded which). All receptors come from a man between 45 and 60 years old who had recovered from COVID-19. Both conserved end residues are part of each CDR3. A D gene is named only where the DNA matches it firmly. Only some rows state a clone size, as once, few, many or a class for expanded clones.

DNA: TGCAGTGCTAGCTTTGAAGAGACCCAGTACTTC
CDR3: CSASFEETQYF
D: -
V: TRBV20-1
J: TRBJ2-5
size: -

DNA: TGCGCCAGCAGCCAAGAGGGTGCGAGGGTGGAGTTGCCGGCTTTCTTT
CDR3: CASSQEGARVELPAFF
D: -
V: TRBV4-1
J: TRBJ1-1
size: -

DNA: TGTGCCAGCAGCTTAGATCGGGAGCTCTACGAGCAGTACTTC
CDR3: CASSLDRELYEQYF
D: -
V: TRBV11-2
J: TRBJ2-7
size: -

DNA: TGTGCCAGCACCCGACCGCTAGCGAGAGAAAACAATGAGCAGTTCTTC
CDR3: CASTRPLARENNEQFF
D: -
V: TRBV5-4
J: TRBJ2-1
size: -

DNA: TGTGCCAGCAGTGACACAGGGACTAATTCACCCCTCCACTTT
CDR3: CASSDTGTNSPLHF
D: -
V: TRBV2
J: TRBJ1-6
size: -

DNA: TGTGCCAGCAGCATTAGCGGGGGGTCACAAGAGACCCAGTACTTC
CDR3: CASSISGGSQETQYF
D: TRBD2
V: TRBV9
J: TRBJ2-5
size: -

DNA: TGTGCCAGCAAAACCGTCGGGAGTGGAGCCTACGAGCAGTACTTC
CDR3: CASKTVGSGAYEQYF
D: -
V: TRBV19
J: TRBJ2-7
size: -

DNA: TGTGCCAGCAGCAAGGGGACAGCGAACACTGAAGCTTTCTTT
CDR3: CASSKGTANTEAFF
D: TRBD1
V: TRBV7-6
J: TRBJ1-1
size: -

DNA: TGTGCCAGTAGTTCCGAACTAGGCAGATTCACAGATACGCAGTATTTT
CDR3: CASSSELGRFTDTQYF
D: -
V: TRBV19
J: TRBJ2-3
size: -

DNA: TGTGCCAGCAGCTCTGGGGTCGCGGGTGGCTACACCTTC
CDR3: CASSSGVAGGYTF
D: -
V: TRBV11-2
J: TRBJ1-2
size: -

DNA: TGTGCCTGGAGTCCAAGTGAGACTGAAGCTTTCTTT
CDR3: CAWSPSETEAFF
D: -
V: TRBV30
J: TRBJ1-1
size: -

DNA: TGTGCCATCAGTGAGCCTCAGACTACGACAGGGATAGAGCAGCCCCAGCATTTT
CDR3: CAISEPQTTTGIEQPQHF
D: TRBD1
V: TRBV10-3
J: TRBJ1-5
size: -

DNA: TGTGCCAGCAGCCAAGATAAAGAGTCGAGCTCCTACGAGCAGTACTTC
CDR3: CASSQDKESSSYEQYF
D: -
V: TRBV3-1/TRBV3-2
J: TRBJ2-7
size: -

DNA: TGTGCCAGTAGTATAGTCGAGGGAGAGTTCTTCGATACGCAGTATTTT
CDR3: CASSIVEGEFFDTQYF
D: -
V: TRBV19
J: TRBJ2-3
size: -

DNA: TGCGCCAGCAGCTTGGCCCCACTAGCGGGAGGGCCTGGGGAGACCCAGTACTTC
CDR3: CASSLAPLAGGPGETQYF
D: TRBD2
V: TRBV5-1
J: TRBJ2-5
size: -

DNA: TGTGCCAGCAGAGCACCGGGGGCCAACGTCCTGACTTTC
CDR3: CASRAPGANVLTF
D: -
V: TRBV6-5
J: TRBJ2-6
size: -

DNA: TGTGCCAGCAGTTCAGCGAACCCGGGATATGGCTACACCTTC
CDR3: CASSSANPGYGYTF
D: -
V: TRBV6-2/TRBV6-3
J: TRBJ1-2
size: once

DNA: TGTGCCAGTAATTCGGGACAGTTATTAGTCGCTGAAGCTTTCTTT
CDR3: CASNSGQLLVAEAFF
D: TRBD1
V: TRBV19
J: TRBJ1-1
size: -

DNA: TGTGCCAGCAGCTTTACCGGGGTCAACACCGGGGAGCTGTTTTTT
CDR3: CASSFTGVNTGELFF
D: -
V: TRBV11-3
J: TRBJ2-2
size: -

DNA: TGTGCCAGTAAGGAGGCAGGGGGAACGAATCAGCCCCAGCATTTT
CDR3: CASKEAGGTNQPQHF
D: TRBD1
V: TRBV19
J: TRBJ1-5
size: -

DNA: TGCGCCAGCAGCTTGGTAGGGGTGTCCGGGGAGCTGTTTTTT
CDR3: CASSLVGVSGELFF
D: -
V: TRBV5-1
J: TRBJ2-2
size: -

DNA: TGTGCCAGCAGCCTGGGACACAACAATGAGCAGTTCTTC
CDR3: CASSLGHNNEQFF
D: -
V: TRBV7-3
J: TRBJ2-1
size: -

DNA: TGTGCCATCAGTGGGACTAGCTCGAACACCGGGGAGCTGTTTTTT
CDR3: CAISGTSSNTGELFF
D: TRBD2
V: TRBV10-3
J: TRBJ2-2
size: -

DNA: TGTGCCAGCAGACAGGGGGCGAGCTACGAGCAGTACTTC
CDR3: CASRQGASYEQYF
D: TRBD1
V: TRBV6-6
J: TRBJ2-7
size: -

DNA: TGCGCCAGCAGCGGACGAGCGGACAGGGTGATGTCAGGGGCCAACGTCCTGACTTTC
CDR3: CASSGRADRVMSGANVLTF
D: TRBD1
V: TRBV5-1
J: TRBJ2-6
size: -

DNA: TGCGCCAGCAGTGAATCGACAACCTTCGGCACCATATATTTT
CDR3: CASSESTTFGTIYF
D: -
V: TRBV10-2
J: TRBJ1-3
size: -

DNA: TGCAGTGCTAGTCGGGGGGCTAAAGATTCACCCCTCCACTTT
CDR3: CSASRGAKDSPLHF
D: -
V: TRBV20-1
J: TRBJ1-6
size: -

DNA: TGTGCCAGCAGTGGGGCGAGACGCTACGAGCAGTACTTC
CDR3: CASSGARRYEQYF
D: -
V: TRBV25-1
J: TRBJ2-7
size: -

DNA: TGTGCCAGCGGCCAGGGCCCCTACAATGAGCAGTTCTTC
CDR3: CASGQGPYNEQFF
D: -
V: TRBV24-1
J: TRBJ2-1
size: -

DNA: TGCAGCGTTGAAGATCAGAGGTTGTCATCTGGAAAACTGTTTTTT
CDR3: CSVEDQRLSSGKLFF
D: -
V: TRBV29-1
J: TRBJ1-4
size: -

DNA: TGTGCCAGCAGTGAAGGTCAGCAGAGGAGAGGCTACACCTTC
CDR3: CASSEGQQRRGYTF
D: -
V: TRBV6-1
J: TRBJ1-2
size: -

DNA: TGTGCCAGCAGTGGGCTCGGGACAGGACTGACCGGGGAGCTGTTTTTT
CDR3: CASSGLGTGLTGELFF
D: TRBD1
V: TRBV6-1
J: TRBJ2-2
size: -

DNA: TGTGCCAGTAGTTTCCGGGACAGGTATCAGCCCCAGCATTTT
CDR3: CASSFRDRYQPQHF
D: TRBD1
V: TRBV19
J: TRBJ1-5
size: -

DNA: TGTGCCAGCAGCCGCTTTGAGGGTTTCTATGGCTACACCTTC
CDR3: CASSRFEGFYGYTF
D: -
V: TRBV7-8
J: TRBJ1-2
size: -

DNA: TGCAGCGTTGGACATACGAACACCGGGGAGCTGTTTTTT
CDR3: CSVGHTNTGELFF
D: -
V: TRBV29-1
J: TRBJ2-2
size: -

DNA: TGTGCCAGCAGCCAGGGGCTAGCGGGAGTCCCCGGGGAGCTGTTTTTT
CDR3: CASSQGLAGVPGELFF
D: TRBD2
V: TRBV3-1/TRBV3-2
J: TRBJ2-2
size: few

DNA: TGTGCCAGCAGTTTATCGGAGACCTCGGGGGCCAACGTCCTGACTTTC
CDR3: CASSLSETSGANVLTF
D: -
V: TRBV28
J: TRBJ2-6
size: -

DNA: TGTGCCTGGAGAGGCAGGTCCTACGAGCAGTACTTC
CDR3: CAWRGRSYEQYF
D: -
V: TRBV30
J: TRBJ2-7
size: -

DNA: TGTGCCAGCAGCGTCGGCGGGGTACGGCAACTGTTTTTT
CDR3: CASSVGGVRQLFF
D: -
V: TRBV2
J: TRBJ1-4
size: -

DNA: TGTGCCAGCAGCCCGGGGACAAATGGTGAAGCTTTCTTT
CDR3: CASSPGTNGEAFF
D: -
V: TRBV11-3
J: TRBJ1-1
size: -

DNA: TGTGCCACACTAGCGGGGGGAACCTACAATGAGCAGTTCTTC
CDR3: CATLAGGTYNEQFF
D: TRBD2
V: TRBV10-3
J: TRBJ2-1
size: -

DNA: TGTGCCAGCAGCTTAGAGGTCCGTGGAGCTCCAGATACGCAGTATTTT
CDR3: CASSLEVRGAPDTQYF
D: -
V: TRBV7-6
J: TRBJ2-3
size: -

DNA: TGTGCCAGCAGTACAGCCGGGACAGGGGGGAACGTCCTGACTTTC
CDR3: CASSTAGTGGNVLTF
D: TRBD1
V: TRBV6-5
J: TRBJ2-6
size: -

DNA: TGTGCCATCAGTGACAACGAGGGGGCGCGTGAGCAGTACTTC
CDR3: CAISDNEGAREQYF
D: TRBD1
V: TRBV10-3
J: TRBJ2-7
size: few

DNA: TGTGCCAGCAGTTTGTTATCCGGGGGTGAGCAGTTCTTC
CDR3: CASSLLSGGEQFF
D: -
V: TRBV12-3/TRBV12-4
J: TRBJ2-1
size: -

DNA: TGCGCCAGCAGCTTGGAAGCGGTTGACACTGAAGCTTTCTTT
CDR3: CASSLEAVDTEAFF
D: -
V: TRBV5-1
J: TRBJ1-1
size: -

DNA: TGTGCCAGCAGCCAGGGGCCAATCCCCAATTCACCCCTCCACTTT
CDR3: CASSQGPIPNSPLHF
D: -
V: TRBV3-1/TRBV3-2
J: TRBJ1-6
size: -

DNA: TGTGCCAGCAGCTTGCGGGACCGGAGACATTATGGCTACACCTTC
CDR3: CASSLRDRRHYGYTF
D: -
V: TRBV7-8
J: TRBJ1-2
size: -

DNA: TGTGCCAGCAGCTCCATCAACACCGGGGAGCTGTTTTTT
CDR3: CASSSINTGELFF
D: -
V: TRBV11-3
J: TRBJ2-2
size: -

DNA: TGTGCCACCAGCAGAGCCGTAAGGACAGGGGATCAGCCCCAGCATTTT
CDR3: CATSRAVRTGDQPQHF
D: TRBD1
V: TRBV15
J: TRBJ1-5
size: -

DNA: TGTGCCAGCAGCTCGACGGCCCTGGGACACCAGAACACTGAAGCTTTCTTT
CDR3: CASSSTALGHQNTEAFF
D: -
V: TRBV7-6
J: TRBJ1-1
size: -

DNA: TGTGCCAGCAGAACCCTGACTAGCGGGGGGTCCTACGAGCAGTACTTC
CDR3: CASRTLTSGGSYEQYF
D: TRBD2
V: TRBV6-7
J: TRBJ2-7
size: -

DNA: TGCAGTGCTAGTGGGACAGGGGTAGTGGGAGCTTTCTTT
CDR3: CSASGTGVVGAFF
D: TRBD1
V: TRBV20-1
J: TRBJ1-1
size: -

DNA: TGTGCCAGCAGCGCGGGGAGAGTCAGCGAAGAGCAGTTCTTC
CDR3: CASSAGRVSEEQFF
D: -
V: TRBV5-5
J: TRBJ2-1
size: -

DNA: TGTGCCAGCAGCTTGGCGGGACAGGGATACGAGCAGTACTTC
CDR3: CASSLAGQGYEQYF
D: TRBD1
V: TRBV5-6
J: TRBJ2-7
size: -

DNA: TGCGCCAGCAGGGCCGGCGGGCCTTTGGGCCACAATGAGCAGTTCTTC
CDR3: CASRAGGPLGHNEQFF
D: -
V: TRBV5-1
J: TRBJ2-1
size: few

DNA: TGTGCCAGCAGTTTAATGTGGGGCAGCTCCTACGAGCAGTACTTC
CDR3: CASSLMWGSSYEQYF
D: -
V: TRBV27
J: TRBJ2-7
size: -

DNA: TGTGCCAGCAGCTTAGTACAGGGGGCAAGGAATGAGCAGTTCTTC
CDR3: CASSLVQGARNEQFF
D: TRBD1
V: TRBV7-9
J: TRBJ2-1
size: -

DNA: TGTGCCACCGCCTCCCAGGGACTAGCTTACAATGAGCAGTTCTTC
CDR3: CATASQGLAYNEQFF
D: TRBD2
V: TRBV18
J: TRBJ2-1
size: -

DNA: TGTGCCAGCTCACCTAGCACAGCGAGGGACACTGAAGCTTTCTTT
CDR3: CASSPSTARDTEAFF
D: -
V: TRBV18
J: TRBJ1-1
size: -